This passage covers 10 T cell receptor beta chains from one sample sequenced in a study of siplizumab effects on memory and regulatory T cells. The table came from immunoSEQ multiplex PCR; TCRdb's copy has only in-frame clones and leaves some out. The sample lists 55,000 to 70,000 clones; 80% to 95% were seen once. Source material: CD8+ T cells sorted from blood. The origin of the receptors is a human donor in good health.

This clone appeared once. The V call is TRBV7-6, the J call TRBJ2-3, with D uncertain. The CDR3 length is 13 residues. Germline CDR1 is SGHVS and CDR2 is FNYEAQ. The germline V and J ends were trimmed by 5 bases and 6 bases, with 12 bases remaining between them. CDR3 in amino acids: CASSLGYTDTQYF. CDR3 bases: TGTGCCAGCAGCCTAGGGTACACGGATACGCAGTATTTT.

The V call is TRBV10-3, the J call TRBJ2-7; 10 nucleotides match TRBD2. Germline lookup yields CDR1 ENHRY and CDR2 SYGVKD. The trim removed 0 bases at V and 4 bases at J, leaving 3 bases unmatched. CDR3 length: 15 amino acids. The CDR3: CAISESASGSYEQYF. In nucleotides, the CDR3 is TGTGCCATCAGTGAGTCGGCTAGCGGGAGTTACGAGCAGTACTTC.

In nucleotides, the CDR3 is TGTGCCAGCAGCGCGGCCGCAGGGCCCTACGAGCAGTACTTC. Protein: CASSAAAGPYEQYF. This sequence joins TRBV9 and TRBJ2-7; D possibly corresponds to TRBD1 (5 bases). V lost 3 bases and J lost 2, with 12 bases in between. Germline V lookup: CDR1 SGDLS, CDR2 YYNGEE. This CDR3 is 14 amino acids long.

The gene calls are TRBV29-1 and TRBJ2-7, with unresolved D. The CDR3 is made up of 14 amino acids. Germline CDR1 reads SQVTM; CDR2 reads ANQGSEA. Trimming stripped 5 bases from V and 0 bases from J, with 14 bases between. CDR3 sequence: CSVTKGTASYEQYF. CDR3 sequence (DNA): TGCAGCGTTACTAAGGGCACAGCCTCCTACGAGCAGTACTTC.

The chain is built from TRBV19 and TRBJ2-7; 12 positions match TRBD2. Germline values: CDR1 LNHDA, CDR2 SQIVND (reference sequence). The length of the CDR3 is 15 residues. The V segment lost 4 bases and the J segment 3 bases; nucleotides outside the gene matches: 4. The CDR3 reads CASSRGLAGFYEQYF. Here the CDR3 DNA reads TGTGCCAGTAGTAGGGGACTAGCGGGCTTCTACGAGCAGTACTTC.

J is TRBJ2-7 and V is TRBV6-1; no definite D call. The germline V gene encodes CDR1 MNHNS and CDR2 SASEGT. The CDR3 runs 12 residues. Trimming took off 3 bases at V and 3 bases at J, with 6 bases between the two ends. Written as DNA, the CDR3 is TGTGCCAGCAGTGAGTGGGTCTACGAGCAGTACTTC. This codes for CASSEWVYEQYF.

V is TRBV25-1 and J is TRBJ2-1, with TRBD2 as a possible D gene (5 bases). Germline CDR1 reads MGHDK; CDR2 reads SYGVNS. There are 16 residues in the CDR3. With 7 bases removed from V and 8 bases from J, the gap between germline ends came to 24 bases. The CDR3 region has the DNA TGTGCCAGCATCCTCCGGGTGAGAGGGCCTCGCTATGAGCAGTTCTTC. It translates to CASILRVRGPRYEQFF.

The chain is built from TRBV4-1 and TRBJ2-7; unclear D gene. CDR3 length: 17 residues. Germline V gene data show CDR1 as MGHRA and CDR2 as YSYEKL. The V gene lost 1 base and the J gene lost 0 bases, with 16 bases spanning the gap. The CDR3 here is CASSQGPLDLDSYEQYF. The CDR3 coding sequence is TGCGCCAGCAGCCAAGGGCCTTTGGACCTCGACTCCTACGAGCAGTACTTC.

J is TRBJ2-1 and V is TRBV9; TRBD2 matches 11 bases. After removal of 5 bases from V and 9 bases from J, the junction contained 7 bases not matched to a gene. Per the germline V gene, CDR1 is SGDLS and CDR2 is YYNGEE. The CDR3 contains 14 residues. This CDR3 is CASSLAGGGAEQFF. The CDR3 bases are TGTGCCAGCAGTCTAGCGGGAGGAGGTGCTGAGCAGTTCTTC.

The chain uses TRBV7-8 and TRBJ2-1; D is undetermined. The CDR3 is 15 amino acids. Trimming cost V 0 bases and J 6 bases, with 12 bases left between them. Looked up from germline, CDR1 is SGHVS and CDR2 is FQNEAQ. The CDR3 sequence is CASSLARAGRNEQFF. The CDR3 bases are TGTGCCAGCAGCTTAGCGCGCGCAGGTCGCAATGAGCAGTTCTTC.